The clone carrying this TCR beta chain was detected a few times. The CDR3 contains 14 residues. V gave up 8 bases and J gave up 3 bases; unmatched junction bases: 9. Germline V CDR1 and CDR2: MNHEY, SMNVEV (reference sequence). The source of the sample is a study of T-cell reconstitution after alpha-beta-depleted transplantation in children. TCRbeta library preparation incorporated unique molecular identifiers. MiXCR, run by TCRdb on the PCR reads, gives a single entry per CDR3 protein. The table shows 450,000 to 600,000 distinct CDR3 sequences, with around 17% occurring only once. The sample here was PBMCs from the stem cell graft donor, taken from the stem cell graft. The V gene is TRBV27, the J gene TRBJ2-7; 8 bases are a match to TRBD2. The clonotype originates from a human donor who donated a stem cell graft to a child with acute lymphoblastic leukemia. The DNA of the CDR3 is TGTGCCAGCGGGGCTGGACTAGCTTACTACGAGCAGTACTTC. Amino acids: CASGAGLAYYEQYF.